The entry below gives a single T cell receptor (beta chain) sequence along with its context. Its cognate antigen is unknown. The sample comes from a study of vaccination and CD4 T cells after COVID-19. The assay that was used to sequence DNA from cultured CD4+ T cells was the Oncomine TCR Beta short-read assay. Each CDR3 protein is one row after TCRdb ran MiXCR on the PCR reads. Of about 12,000 distinct CDR3 sequences listed, about half are singletons. The treatment here: roughly ten-day PBMC culture with coronavirus spike peptide pools or control peptides (ViraFEST assay). TCRs were sequenced by ViraFEST after antigen-specific T cells had been expanded with peptide pools. This CDR3 region has 15 residues. CDR1 and CDR2 from the germline V gene are GTSNPN and SVGIG (reference sequence). The V gene lost 2 bases and the J gene lost 10 bases, with 18 bases spanning the gap. Broader study findings: Nearly all convalescent vaccine-specific clones, 304 of 307, recognized only SARS-CoV-2 spike. In convalescent patients, a median roughly 86% of reactive clones appeared only post-vaccination.

The chain links TRBV30 to TRBJ1-6; the D gene is possibly TRBD1 (5 bases). Sequenced input: CD4+ T cells from blood, cultured in vitro. This TCR came from a human donor who had recovered from COVID-19. The CDR3 DNA reads TGTGCCTGGAGTTCATCAGGAGGGGAAGGCTCACCCCTCCACTTT. Translated: CAWSSSGGEGSPLHF.